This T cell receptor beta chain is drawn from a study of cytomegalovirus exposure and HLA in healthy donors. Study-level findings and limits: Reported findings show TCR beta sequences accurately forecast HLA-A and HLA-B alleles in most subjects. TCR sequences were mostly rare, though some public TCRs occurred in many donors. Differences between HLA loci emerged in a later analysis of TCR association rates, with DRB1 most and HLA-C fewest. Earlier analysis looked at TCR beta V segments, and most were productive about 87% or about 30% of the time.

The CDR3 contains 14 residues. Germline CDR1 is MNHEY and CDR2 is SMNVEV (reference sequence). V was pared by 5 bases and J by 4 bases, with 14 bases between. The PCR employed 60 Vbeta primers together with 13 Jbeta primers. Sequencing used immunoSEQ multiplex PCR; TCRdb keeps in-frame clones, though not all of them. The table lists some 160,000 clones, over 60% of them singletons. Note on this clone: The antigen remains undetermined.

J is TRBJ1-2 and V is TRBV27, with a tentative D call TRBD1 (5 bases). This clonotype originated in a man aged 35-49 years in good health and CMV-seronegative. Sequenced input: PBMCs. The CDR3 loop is CASSVNQGGYGYTF. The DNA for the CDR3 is TGTGCCAGCAGTGTAAATCAGGGAGGCTATGGCTACACCTTC.